Sequencing of this T cell receptor (beta chain) was carried out in a study of blood T cell repertoires in COVID-19. The wider study: COVID-19 samples, acute and convalescent, were from the United States, Italy and Spain. Nucleic acid was either cDNA or gDNA, and it came from T cells, B-cell-depleted T cells, or PBMCs.

In the authors' methods: Reference gene primer amplification gave estimated nucleated cell counts. This table comes from immunoSEQ multiplex PCR, and its TCRdb copy is limited to in-frame clones, with some not included. For V, J and clone size, that table is used; D and trimming come from the DNA. The sample has around 200,000 clones, approximately 87% seen once. The TCR was taken from a man in his 70s with active or convalescent COVID-19. Input material: peripheral blood.

CDR3 DNA: TGTGCCAGCAGCTTGGGCCCCAGTCTTAACTATGGCTACACCTTC. Its protein product is CASSLGPSLNYGYTF. This chain uses TRBV5-4 with TRBJ1-2; D unclear. V dropped 0 bases and J dropped 1 base, with 10 bases sitting between them. The CDR3 consists of 15 residues. Per the germline V gene, CDR1 is SGHNT and CDR2 is YYREEE (reference sequence). Using reference TRBV5-4 and TRBJ1-2 for the parts outside the CDR3, the full variable domain is ETGVTQSPTHLIKTRGQQVTLRCSSQSGHNTVSWYQQALGQGPQFIFQYYREEENGRGNFPPRFSGLQFPNYSSELNVNALELDDSALYLCASSLGPSLNYGYTFGSGTRLTVV.